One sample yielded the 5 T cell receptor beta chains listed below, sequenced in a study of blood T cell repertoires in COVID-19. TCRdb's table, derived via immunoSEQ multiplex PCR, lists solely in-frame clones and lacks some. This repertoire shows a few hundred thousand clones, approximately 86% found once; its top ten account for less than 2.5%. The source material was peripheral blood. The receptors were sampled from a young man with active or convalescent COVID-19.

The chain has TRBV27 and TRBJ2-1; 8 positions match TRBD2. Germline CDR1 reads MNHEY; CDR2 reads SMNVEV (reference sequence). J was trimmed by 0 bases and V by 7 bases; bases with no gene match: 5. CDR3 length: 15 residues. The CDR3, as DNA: TGTGCCAGCAACCCTGGGACTAGCTCCTACAATGAGCAGTTCTTC. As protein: CASNPGTSSYNEQFF.

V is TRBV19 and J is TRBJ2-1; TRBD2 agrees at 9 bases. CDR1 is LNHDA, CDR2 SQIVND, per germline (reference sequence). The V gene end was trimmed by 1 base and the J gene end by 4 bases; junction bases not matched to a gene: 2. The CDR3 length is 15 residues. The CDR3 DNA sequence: TGTGCCAGTAGTATAGGTAGCGGGAGTTACAATGAGCAGTTCTTC. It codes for CASSIGSGSYNEQFF.

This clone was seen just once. The DNA of the CDR3 is TGTGCCAGTAGACCTACCCCGGGACTATCCGACACCGGGGAGCTGTTTTTT. Encoded protein: CASRPTPGLSDTGELFF. J is TRBJ2-2 and V is TRBV19, with 7 bases lining up with TRBD2. Germline values: CDR1 LNHDA, CDR2 SQIVND (reference sequence). The CDR3 contains 17 residues. After removal of 6 bases from V and 3 bases from J, the junction contained 13 bases not matched to a gene.

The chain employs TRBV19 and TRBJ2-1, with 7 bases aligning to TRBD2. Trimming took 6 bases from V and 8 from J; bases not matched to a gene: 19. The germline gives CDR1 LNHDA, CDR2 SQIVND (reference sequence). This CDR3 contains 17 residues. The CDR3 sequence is CASRNHSGPLKGDEQFF. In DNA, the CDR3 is TGTGCCAGTAGGAATCATAGCGGGCCACTTAAAGGGGATGAGCAGTTCTTC.

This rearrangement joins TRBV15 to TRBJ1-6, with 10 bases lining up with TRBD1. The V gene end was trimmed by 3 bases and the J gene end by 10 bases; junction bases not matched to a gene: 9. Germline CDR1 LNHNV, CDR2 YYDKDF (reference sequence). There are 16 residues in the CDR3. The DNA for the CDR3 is TGTGCCACCAGCAGCCTACCGGGACAGGGGCAATCACCCCTCCACTTT. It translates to CATSSLPGQGQSPLHF.